This TCR beta chain came from a study of CD8+CD57+ T cells in acquired aplastic anemia. The overall study: Each DNA sample taken from sorted CD4+ and CD8+ cells came to 3 to 3.5 ug on average. The study obtained about 10.8 million reads on average for CD4+ cells from healthy donors.

Genomic DNA templated the TCR beta VDJ and CDR3 profiling. TCRdb reprocessed the reads via MiXCR and lists one record per CDR3 protein. The sample contains about 170,000 distinct CDR3 sequences, 55% to 70% of which appear only once. The V end was cut by 5 bases, the J end by 5 bases, with 9 bases between. The CDR3 runs to 11 residues. Germline CDR1 is DFQATT and CDR2 is SNEGSKA (reference sequence). Notes on the study in general: Patients and controls shared under 35 CD8+ CDR3 sequences, which appeared highly expressed in patients and within their immunodominant clones. With respect to CD8+ Simpson's diversity, patients and controls did not differ significantly.

This clonotype occurred many times. As yet, its antigen is unknown. Sequencing was carried out using sorted CD4+, CD8+, or CD8+CD57+ T cells (not recorded which) from PBMCs. The clonotype comes from a human donor in good health. The J gene is TRBJ2-5, the V gene TRBV20-1; D could derive from TRBD1 or TRBD2 (6 bases each). The CDR3 reads CSAQGGETQYF. Written as DNA, the CDR3 is TGCAGTGCTCAAGGGGGGGAGACCCAGTACTTC.